The source of this TCR beta chain is a study of shared clonotypes between healthy human individuals. Germline V CDR1 and CDR2: SGHAT, FQNNGV. This CDR3 spans 15 amino acids. The ends lost 8 bases at V and 7 bases at J; junction bases unmatched: 8. TCRdb's table, derived via immunoSEQ multiplex PCR, lists solely in-frame clones and lacks some. The table has around 2.3 million clones, nearly 97% seen once. The V call is TRBV11-2, the J call TRBJ2-2; 12 positions match TRBD2. Sequenced sample: naive CD4+ T cells sorted from blood. Subset of the sample: CD45RA+ positively selected. The TCR sequence derives from a man between 18 and 35 years old in good health. The CDR3 sequence is CASRRLAGVGGELFF. The CDR3 DNA sequence: TGTGCCAGCCGGAGACTAGCGGGAGTGGGCGGGGAGCTGTTTTTT.